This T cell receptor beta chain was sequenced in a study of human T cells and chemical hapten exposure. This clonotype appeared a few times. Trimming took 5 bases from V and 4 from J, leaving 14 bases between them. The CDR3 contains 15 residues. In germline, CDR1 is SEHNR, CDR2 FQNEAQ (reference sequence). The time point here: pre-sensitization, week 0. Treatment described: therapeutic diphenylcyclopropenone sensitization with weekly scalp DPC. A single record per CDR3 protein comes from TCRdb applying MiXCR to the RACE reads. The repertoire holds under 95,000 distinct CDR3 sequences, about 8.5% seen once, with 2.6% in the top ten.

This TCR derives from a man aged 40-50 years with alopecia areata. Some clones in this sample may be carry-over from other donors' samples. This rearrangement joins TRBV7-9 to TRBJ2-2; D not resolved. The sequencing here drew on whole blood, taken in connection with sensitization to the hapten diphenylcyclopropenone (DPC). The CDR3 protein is CASSPRSQPTGELFF. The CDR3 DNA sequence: TGTGCCAGCAGCCCCAGATCCCAACCCACCGGGGAGCTGTTTTTT.